Each of the 14 T cell receptor beta chains below was sequenced from the same sample in a study of HIV-infected patients and healthy controls (dated by TCRdb to between 2013 and 2015). The library was obtained by 5' RACE. The listed sequencing device is Illumina MiSeq. The public reads were reanalyzed by TCRdb: fastp trimming at Q25, MiXCR alignment, in-frame beta chains only. When rows share a CDR3 protein, they turn into one entry using the most common DNA and genes. The sample data list 70,000 or so distinct CDR3 sequences, and about a sixth of these were observed just once. Jointly, the top ten make up around 5.9% of the sample. Sequencing was done on a sample of CD4+ T cells from blood. Every receptor here comes from a human donor in good health.

Ten or more counts support this clonotype. This chain connects TRBV6-2 or TRBV6-3 to TRBJ2-5, with 7 nucleotides matching TRBD1. Germline V gene data show CDR1 as MNHEY and CDR2 as SVGEGT. Trimming at V came to 6 bases and at J to 2 bases, leaving 6 bases not matched to a gene. This CDR3 contains 14 residues. The CDR3 bases are TGTGCCAGCAGGCCATGGGGACAGCAAGAGACCCAGTACTTC. Translation gives CASRPWGQQETQYF.

This clonotype occurred a few times. CDR3 DNA sequence: TGTGCCTGGAACACCCCCCCGTGGGCGGCTTATGAAGCTTTCTTT. Its translation: CAWNTPPWAAYEAFF. The chain joins TRBV30 to TRBJ1-1, with D unclear. The germline gives CDR1 GTSNPN, CDR2 SVGIG (reference sequence). The V and J ends lost 4 bases and 7 bases respectively, with 22 bases between them. The CDR3 has 15 residues.

This clonotype appeared many times. The chain is built from TRBV2 and TRBJ1-1; D may be TRBD1 (5 bases). In germline, CDR1 is SNHLY, CDR2 FYNNEI. The CDR3 spans 14 residues. V shed 0 bases and J shed 11 bases, with 16 bases lying between them. The CDR3 sequence is CASSEANWGTEAFF. CDR3 bases: TGTGCCAGCAGTGAAGCGAACTGGGGGACCGAGGCTTTCTTT.

The chain recombines TRBV7-9 with TRBJ2-1; D remains ambiguous. The germline V and J ends were trimmed by 1 base and 6 bases, with 4 bases remaining between them. Germline CDR1 and CDR2: SEHNR and FQNEAQ (reference sequence). The CDR3 sequence is 12 residues long. The CDR3 sequence is CASSLVPNEQFF. For the CDR3, the DNA is TGTGCCAGCAGCTTAGTCCCCAATGAGCAGTTCTTC. Full variable domain (outside the CDR3, taken from reference TRBV7-9 and TRBJ2-1): DTGVSQNPRHKITKRGQNVTFRCDPISEHNRLYWYRQTLGQGPEFLTYFQNEAQLEKSRLLSDRFSAERPKGSFSTLEIQRTEQGDSAMYLCASSLVPNEQFFGPGTRLTVL.

The sample holds a few counts of this clonotype. The chain combines TRBV20-1 with TRBJ2-3; no clear D. Germline CDR1 DFQATT, CDR2 SNEGSKA (reference sequence). The CDR3 runs 13 residues. V was pared by 1 base and J by 4 bases, with 9 bases between. CDR3 sequence (DNA): TGCAGTGCTAGAGGATTTTTCGCAGATACGCAGTATTTT. It yields the protein CSARGFFADTQYF.

The chain uses TRBV20-1 and TRBJ2-5; TRBD2 agrees at 13 bases. The CDR3 length is 16 residues. Germline V gene sequence: CDR1 DFQATT, CDR2 SNEGSKA (reference sequence). After removal of 3 bases from V and 2 bases from J, the junction contained 6 bases not matched to a gene. CDR3 bases: TGCAGTGCTAGGCCGACTAGCGGGGGGTTGCAAGAGACCCAGTACTTC. Protein product: CSARPTSGGLQETQYF.

The rearrangement joins TRBV6-5 to TRBJ2-5; maybe TRBD2 (6 bases). The V gene lost 0 bases and the J gene lost 5 bases, with 19 bases spanning the gap. Per the germline V gene, CDR1 is MNHEY and CDR2 is SVGAGI. The CDR3 consists of 17 residues. The CDR3 is CASSYSGLATSGETQYF. The CDR3 region has the DNA TGTGCCAGCAGTTACTCGGGGCTAGCGACGTCCGGCGAGACCCAGTACTTC.

The chain recombines TRBV5-6 with TRBJ2-1, with 8 nucleotides matching TRBD2. Germline assignment: CDR1 SGHDT and CDR2 YYEEEE. The trim removed 4 bases at V and 3 bases at J, leaving 9 bases unmatched. CDR3 length: 16 residues. The CDR3 protein is CASSPPSGPDYNEQFF. The CDR3 DNA reads as TGTGCCAGCAGCCCCCCTAGCGGGCCTGACTACAATGAGCAGTTCTTC. The full variable domain, rest sourced from reference TRBV5-6 and TRBJ2-1, is DAGVTQSPTHLIKTRGQQVTLRCSPKSGHDTVSWYQQALGQGPQFIFQYYEEEERQRGNFPDRFSGHQFPNYSSELNVNALLLGDSALYLCASSPPSGPDYNEQFFGPGTRLTVL.

This clonotype was recorded a few times. V is TRBV5-1 and J is TRBJ2-3; D uncertain. Trimming removed 2 bases at V and 3 bases at J, with 7 bases between. CDR1 is SGHRS, CDR2 YFSETQ, per germline. The CDR3 runs to 13 residues. The CDR3 bases are TGCGCCAGCAGCTTTTCCAAGACAGATACGCAGTATTTT. Translating it yields CASSFSKTDTQYF.

The V call is TRBV7-2, the J call TRBJ1-2; D not certain. The CDR3 is 14 residues long. Trimming took off 3 bases at V and 5 bases at J, with 13 bases between the two ends. Germline V gives CDR1 SGHTA, CDR2 FQGNSA. CDR3 DNA sequence: TGTGCCAGCAGCTTGCAAGGGCATACTTATGGCTACACCTTC. Protein sequence: CASSLQGHTYGYTF.

DNA for the CDR3: TGTGCCAGCAGTTTTACCTCACAGGCAATTGCGCCCCAGCATTTT. It translates to CASSFTSQAIAPQHF. The rearrangement links TRBV28 to TRBJ1-5; D possibly corresponds to TRBD1 (5 bases). Trimming took 3 bases from V and 9 from J, leaving 18 bases between them. The CDR3 totals 15 residues. Germline V gene sequence: CDR1 MDHEN, CDR2 SYDVKM.

This clonotype has only a few counts. The chain joins TRBV7-2 to TRBJ2-5, with D tentatively TRBD1 (7 bases). V was trimmed by 5 bases and J by 5 bases, leaving 12 bases between them. The CDR3 sequence is 13 residues long. In germline, CDR1 is SGHTA, CDR2 FQGNSA. The CDR3 coding sequence is TGTGCCAGCAGCGCGGGACAGATGGAGACCCAGTACTTC. Translated: CASSAGQMETQYF.

This clonotype occurred a few times. The chain links TRBV5-1 to TRBJ2-2; D is ambiguous. The CDR3 totals 16 residues. In germline, CDR1 is SGHRS, CDR2 YFSETQ. V shed 0 bases and J shed 4 bases, with 13 bases lying between them. The CDR3 coding sequence is TGCGCCAGCAGCTTGGTTCCCTTAGCAACCACCGGGGAGCTGTTTTTT. Protein product: CASSLVPLATTGELFF.

The V gene is TRBV21-1, the J gene TRBJ2-7; TRBD2, the table's D call, was not compared with the DNA. TRBV21-1 corresponds to a pseudogene. The CDR3 extends over 15 amino acids. The CDR3 DNA reads as TGTGCCAGCAGCAAGGGGGTGCTAGCGACCTACGAGCAGTACTTC. Protein product: CASSKGVLATYEQYF.